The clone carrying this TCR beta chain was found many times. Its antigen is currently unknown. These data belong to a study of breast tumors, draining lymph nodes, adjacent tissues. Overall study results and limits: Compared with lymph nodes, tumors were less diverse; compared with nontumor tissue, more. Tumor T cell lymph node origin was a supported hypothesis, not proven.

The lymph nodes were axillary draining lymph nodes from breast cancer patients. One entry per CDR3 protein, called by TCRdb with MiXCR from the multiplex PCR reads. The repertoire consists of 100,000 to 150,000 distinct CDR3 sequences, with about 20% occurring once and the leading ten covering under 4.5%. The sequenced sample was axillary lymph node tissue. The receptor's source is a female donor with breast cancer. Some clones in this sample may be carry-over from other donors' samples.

CDR3 in amino acids: CASWGQNTGELFF. The CDR3 DNA reads TGTGCCAGTTGGGGACAGAACACCGGGGAGCTGTTTTTT. The chain employs TRBV19 and TRBJ2-2; the D gene is possibly TRBD1 (6 bases). Germline CDR1 reads LNHDA; CDR2 reads SQIVND (reference sequence). Trimming took 8 bases from V and 1 from J, leaving 8 bases between them. There are 13 residues in the CDR3.